Each of the 9 T cell receptor beta chains below was sequenced from the same sample in a study of cytomegalovirus exposure and HLA in healthy donors. Researchers ran the PCR with 60 Vbeta and 13 Jbeta primers. The table came from immunoSEQ multiplex PCR; TCRdb's copy has only in-frame clones and leaves some out. The sample has around 65,000 clones; about two thirds are singletons. Input material: PBMCs. These receptor sequences come from a man aged 35 to 55 in good health and CMV-seropositive.

The chain has TRBV14 and TRBJ1-1, with D maybe TRBD1 (5 bases). Germline-derived CDR1 and CDR2 are SGHDN and FVKESK. The CDR3 is 14 residues long. The germline V and J ends were trimmed by 4 bases and 1 base, with 10 bases remaining between them. Here the CDR3 reads CASSRIGQNTEAFF. In nucleotides, the CDR3 is TGTGCCAGCAGCCGTATAGGACAGAACACTGAAGCTTTCTTT.

This clone was seen more than once but under ten times. The J gene is TRBJ2-7, the V gene TRBV27; TRBD1 might be the D (5 bases). Germline V gives CDR1 MNHEY, CDR2 SMNVEV (reference sequence). V was trimmed by 3 bases and J by 6 bases, leaving 15 bases between them. CDR3 length equals 14 residues. The CDR3 loop is CASSFSRTPTEQYF. The CDR3 coding sequence is TGTGCCAGCAGTTTTTCCAGGACACCGACCGAGCAGTACTTC.

This clone was recorded a few times. The rearrangement links TRBV6-1 to TRBJ1-6; 10 bases match TRBD1. V was clipped by 5 bases and J by 11 bases; unmatched bases: 6. Germline CDR1 MNHNS, CDR2 SASEGT. The CDR3 is made up of 14 amino acids. This chain's CDR3 is CASSSDRGLTPLHF. DNA for the CDR3: TGTGCCAGCAGTTCCGACAGGGGGCTGACACCCCTCCACTTT.

This chain connects TRBV7-9 to TRBJ2-1, with 10 bases aligning to TRBD2. The V segment lost 5 bases and the J segment 2 bases; nucleotides outside the gene matches: 3. Germline V CDR1 and CDR2: SEHNR, FQNEAQ (reference sequence). The CDR3 runs 15 residues. The CDR3, as DNA: TGTGCCAGCAGCCCCGGGACTAGCGCCTACAATGAGCAGTTCTTC. Protein: CASSPGTSAYNEQFF. Supplemented by reference TRBV7-9 and TRBJ2-1, the full variable domain reads DTGVSQNPRHKITKRGQNVTFRCDPISEHNRLYWYRQTLGQGPEFLTYFQNEAQLEKSRLLSDRFSAERPKGSFSTLEIQRTEQGDSAMYLCASSPGTSAYNEQFFGPGTRLTVL.

This chain links TRBV7-8 with TRBJ1-1; D remains ambiguous. V gave up 11 bases and J gave up 5 bases, with 9 bases separating them. This CDR3 is 10 amino acids long. Germline V gene sequence: CDR1 SGHVS, CDR2 FQNEAQ. CDR3 nucleotides: TGTGCCCTATCCGCTACTGAAGCTTTCTTT. As protein: CALSATEAFF.

This chain joins TRBV6-6 and TRBJ2-5, with D possibly being TRBD1 (6 bases). Gene TRBJ2-7 matches the end of the DNA better, so the J call may be wrong. CDR1 MNHNY and CDR2 SVGAGI come from the germline V gene (reference sequence). This CDR3 has 13 amino acids. CDR3 sequence reads: CASSPDSFYEQYF. The CDR3 bases are TGTGCCAGCAGCCCGGACAGTTTCTACGAGCAGTACTTC.

The chain uses TRBV30 and TRBJ2-1; D gene uncertain. This CDR3 spans 11 amino acids. Trimming stripped 4 bases from V and 9 bases from J, with 10 bases between. Per the germline V gene, CDR1 is GTSNPN and CDR2 is SVGIG (reference sequence). The DNA for the CDR3 is TGTGCCTGGACTGTAGGCGGTGAGCAGTTCTTC. Translating gives CAWTVGGEQFF.

CDR3 nucleotides: TGTGCCAGCATCCCAGGGAAGGCTGGGAACACTGAAGCTTTCTTT. As protein: CASIPGKAGNTEAFF. The chain carries TRBV11-3 and TRBJ1-1, with D perhaps matching TRBD1 (5 bases). CDR3 size: 15 residues. The V gene lost 7 bases and the J gene lost 1 base, with 16 bases spanning the gap. The germline gives CDR1 SGHNT, CDR2 YENEEA.

This clone was seen once. The V gene is TRBV5-3, the J gene TRBJ1-5; D gene ambiguous. TRBV5-3 is marked as an open reading frame, function uncertain. This CDR3 spans 16 amino acids. The V and J ends lost 2 bases and 3 bases respectively, with 15 bases between them. The chain's CDR3 is CARSFESREINQPQHF. The CDR3 region has the DNA TGTGCCAGAAGCTTCGAGTCTCGGGAGATCAATCAGCCCCAGCATTTT.